This TCR beta chain was retrieved from a study of T cells in Graves' hyperthyroidism and ophthalmopathy. Looking at the study overall: Any treatment followed the collection of peripheral blood at initial diagnosis. Findings of the study overall: Ophthalmopathy was model-predicted a median roughly 6.5 months pre-onset.

Amplification of TCR beta CDR3 regions was performed using RNA transcripts as template. First-round RT-PCR with HTBI primers amplified the TCR CDR3 region. MiXCR, run by TCRdb on the multiplex PCR reads, gives a single entry per CDR3 protein. The table includes approximately 400,000 distinct CDR3 sequences, 15% detected once. The CDR3 consists of 15 residues. Per germline, CDR1 SGHAT and CDR2 FQNNGV. The V and J ends lost 5 bases and 3 bases, in that order; junction bases with no gene match: 8. This clonotype was found many times. The antigen is not known. Clinical symptoms, serum thyroxine, TRAb, thyroid ultrasound and orbital computed tomography informed diagnoses. Fresh peripheral blood, 8 to 10 ml, was the source of the PBMCs.

This TCR derives from a woman aged 25 to 39 with Graves' hyperthyroidism. The sample comprised blood. The V gene is TRBV11-2, the J gene TRBJ2-5; 8 bases line up with TRBD2. The CDR3 DNA is TGTGCCAGCAGCCCTCCTGAGCGGGAGAAAGAGACCCAGTACTTC. It codes for CASSPPEREKETQYF.